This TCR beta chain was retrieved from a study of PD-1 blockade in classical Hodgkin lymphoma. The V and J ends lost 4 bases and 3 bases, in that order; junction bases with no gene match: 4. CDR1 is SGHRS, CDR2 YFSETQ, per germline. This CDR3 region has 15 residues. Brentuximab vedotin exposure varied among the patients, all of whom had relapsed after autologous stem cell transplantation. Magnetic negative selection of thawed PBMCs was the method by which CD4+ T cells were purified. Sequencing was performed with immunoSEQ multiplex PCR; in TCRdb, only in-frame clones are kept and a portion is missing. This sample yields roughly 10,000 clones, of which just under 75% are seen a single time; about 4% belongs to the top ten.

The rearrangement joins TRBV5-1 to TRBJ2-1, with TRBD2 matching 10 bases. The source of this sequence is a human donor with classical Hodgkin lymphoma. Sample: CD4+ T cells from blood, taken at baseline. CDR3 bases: TGCGCCAGCAGCGCAAGGACTAGCGGCTACAATGAGCAGTTCTTC. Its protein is CASSARTSGYNEQFF.